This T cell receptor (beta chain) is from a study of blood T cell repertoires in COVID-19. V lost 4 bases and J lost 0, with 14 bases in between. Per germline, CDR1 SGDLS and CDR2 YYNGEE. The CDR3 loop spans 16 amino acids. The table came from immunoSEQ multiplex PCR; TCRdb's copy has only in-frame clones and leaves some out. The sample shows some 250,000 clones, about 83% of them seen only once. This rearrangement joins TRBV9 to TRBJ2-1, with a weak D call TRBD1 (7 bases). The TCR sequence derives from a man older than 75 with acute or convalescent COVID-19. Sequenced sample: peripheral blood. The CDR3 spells CASSWTGGGSYNEQFF. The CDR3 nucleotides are TGTGCCAGCAGCTGGACAGGAGGGGGCTCCTACAATGAGCAGTTCTTC.